The clone carrying this T cell receptor beta chain has only one observation. The antigen remains unidentified. Germline CDR1 is SGHNT and CDR2 is YYREEE (reference sequence). V shed 0 bases, J shed 3 bases, and the junction held 9 bases outside the gene matches. The CDR3 runs 17 residues. The data were taken from a study of T cell responses to AZD1222 COVID-19 vaccine. Repertoires were generated with immunoSEQ multiplex PCR, while TCRdb's copy carries only in-frame clones and drops some. This table has some 150,000 clones, roughly 85% appearing once. Findings and limits, study-wide: Nearly half of spike-specific TCRs reportedly go after variant regions that carry no mutations. Rises in breadth and depth of Spike-specific TCRs came after two AZD1222 doses.

This chain joins TRBV5-4 and TRBJ1-1, with 9 bases identical to TRBD1. The source is an adult in good health. This material consisted of peripheral blood, taken on day 0 of AZD1222 vaccination. In DNA form, the CDR3 reads TGTGCCAGCAGCTTGGGACAGGGGGAGCCCGGGGACACTGAAGCTTTCTTT. Encoded protein: CASSLGQGEPGDTEAFF. Combining the CDR3 with reference TRBV5-4 and TRBJ1-1 gives the whole variable domain ETGVTQSPTHLIKTRGQQVTLRCSSQSGHNTVSWYQQALGQGPQFIFQYYREEENGRGNFPPRFSGLQFPNYSSELNVNALELDDSALYLCASSLGQGEPGDTEAFFGQGTRLTVV.